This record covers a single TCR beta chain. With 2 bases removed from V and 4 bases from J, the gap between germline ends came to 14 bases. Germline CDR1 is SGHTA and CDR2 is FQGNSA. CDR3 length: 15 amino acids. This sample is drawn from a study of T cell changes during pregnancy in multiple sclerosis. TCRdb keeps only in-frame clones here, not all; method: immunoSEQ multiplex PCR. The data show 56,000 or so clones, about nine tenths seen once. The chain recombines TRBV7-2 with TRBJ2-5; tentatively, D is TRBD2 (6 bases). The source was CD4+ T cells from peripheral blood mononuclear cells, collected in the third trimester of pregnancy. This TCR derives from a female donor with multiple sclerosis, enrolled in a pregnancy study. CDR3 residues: CASSLNGGTGETQYF. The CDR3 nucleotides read TGTGCCAGCAGCTTAAACGGGGGAACCGGAGAGACCCAGTACTTC.